This entry lists 24 T cell receptor beta chains sequenced from one sample in a study of blood T cell repertoires in COVID-19. Profiled with immunoSEQ multiplex PCR; TCRdb holds only in-frame clones, not every one. The table has just over 50,000 clones, around 84% seen once. The source material was peripheral blood. These receptors were obtained from an older man with active COVID-19.

The chain recombines TRBV18 with TRBJ2-2; possibly TRBD1 for D (5 bases). This CDR3 region has 19 residues. Looked up from germline, CDR1 is KGHSH and CDR2 is LQKENI. Trimming left V 3 bases short and J 7 bases short, with 27 bases between. The CDR3 DNA follows: TGTGCCAGCTCACCCACCAGGAGCAACAGGTTCGGAAGCGACGGGGAGCTGTTTTTT. It yields the protein CASSPTRSNRFGSDGELFF.

This chain connects TRBV11-1 to TRBJ2-1; the D is unclear. The V end was cut by 1 base, the J end by 5 bases, with 9 bases between. Per germline, CDR1 SGHAT and CDR2 FQDESV (reference sequence). The CDR3 has 14 residues. The CDR3, as DNA: TGTGCCAGCAGCTTAGGATGGCCCAACAATGAGCAGTTCTTC. The encoded protein is CASSLGWPNNEQFF.

The gene calls are TRBV18 and TRBJ2-7; 10 bases agree with TRBD2. Germline V gene lookup returns CDR1 KGHSH and CDR2 LQKENI. V lost 0 bases and J lost 7; bases outside the gene matches: 6. This CDR3 region has 15 residues. CDR3 amino acids: CASSPPAAGGREQYF. The DNA for the CDR3 is TGTGCCAGCTCACCACCGGCAGCGGGAGGGCGTGAGCAGTACTTC.

The chain uses TRBV5-1 and TRBJ1-5; no clear D. V gave up 0 bases and J gave up 0 bases, with 7 bases separating them. Germline CDR1 and CDR2: SGHRS and YFSETQ. The CDR3 is 15 amino acids. CDR3 sequence reads: CASSLDGYSNQPQHF. The CDR3 bases are TGCGCCAGCAGCTTGGACGGTTATAGCAATCAGCCCCAGCATTTT.

The rearrangement links TRBV7-2 to TRBJ1-5; 10 bases align to TRBD1. V gave up 5 bases and J gave up 9 bases; unmatched junction bases: 7. This CDR3 comprises 14 residues. CDR1 is SGHTA, CDR2 FQGNSA, per germline. The CDR3 loop is CASSEDRGVGPQHF. The CDR3 coding sequence is TGTGCCAGCAGCGAGGACAGGGGGGTCGGGCCCCAGCATTTT.

The V and J genes are TRBV5-1 and TRBJ2-3, with 11 bases that match TRBD1. The CDR3 is 18 amino acids. V shed 0 bases and J 0 bases; nucleotides not matched to a gene: 6. Germline lookup yields CDR1 SGHRS and CDR2 YFSETQ. CDR3 region: CASSLVGQGALSTDTQYF. In DNA form, the CDR3 reads TGCGCCAGCAGCTTGGTTGGACAGGGGGCGCTTAGCACAGATACGCAGTATTTT.

The CDR3 DNA sequence: TGTGCCAGTAGTATAGAAAGCGTTAGCAATCAGCCCCAGCATTTT. Its protein product is CASSIESVSNQPQHF. The genes are TRBV19 and TRBJ1-5; D is undetermined. CDR1 LNHDA and CDR2 SQIVND come from the germline V gene (reference sequence). V lost 0 bases and J 0 bases, leaving 6 bases between the germline ends. The CDR3 consists of 15 residues.

This chain uses TRBV6-6 with TRBJ2-5, with TRBD2 as a possible D gene (5 bases). CDR3 size: 12 residues. The V and J ends lost 10 bases and 4 bases respectively, with 13 bases between them. Germline V gene data show CDR1 as MNHNY and CDR2 as SVGAGI (reference sequence). The CDR3 DNA follows: TGTGCCATTTCGGGATCGGGAGAGACCCAGTACTTC. This codes for CAISGSGETQYF.

The chain recombines TRBV5-5 with TRBJ2-3, with 15 positions matching TRBD2. Germline CDR1 reads SGHKS; CDR2 reads YYEKEE (reference sequence). The CDR3 is 17 amino acids. V gave up 7 bases and J gave up 4 bases; unmatched junction bases: 10. This CDR3 reads CASSRTSGRAGADTQYF. The CDR3 region has the DNA TGTGCCAGCTCCCGGACTAGCGGGAGGGCCGGGGCAGATACGCAGTATTTT. Using reference TRBV5-5 and TRBJ2-3 for the parts outside the CDR3, the full variable domain is DAGVTQSPTHLIKTRGQQVTLRCSPISGHKSVSWYQQVLGQGPQFIFQYYEKEERGRGNFPDRFSARQFPNYSSELNVNALLLGDSALYLCASSRTSGRAGADTQYFGPGTRLTVL.

CDR3 in DNA: TGCGCCAGCAGCATGGACAGGAACACTGAAGCTTTCTTT. It encodes CASSMDRNTEAFF. This chain links TRBV5-1 with TRBJ1-1; a possible D gene is TRBD1 (6 bases). The CDR3 length is 13 residues. Germline assignment: CDR1 SGHRS and CDR2 YFSETQ. V lost 4 bases and J lost 1, with 8 bases in between.

This rearrangement joins TRBV28 to TRBJ1-5; 7 bases align to TRBD1. The germline CDR1 and CDR2 sequences are MDHEN and SYDVKM. CDR3 size: 15 residues. Trimming at V came to 6 bases and at J to 3 bases, leaving 8 bases not matched to a gene. CDR3 sequence: CASRWTQGVNQPQHF. As DNA, the CDR3 is TGTGCCAGCAGATGGACCCAGGGGGTCAATCAGCCCCAGCATTTT.

The gene calls are TRBV7-3 and TRBJ1-4; 8 bases are a match to TRBD1. The V gene's germline CDR1 is SGHTA and CDR2 FQGTGA. CDR3 length: 14 amino acids. V trimming: 5 bases; J trimming: 5 bases; junction bases outside the gene matches: 4. CDR3 sequence: CASSETGGNEKLFF. The CDR3 region has the DNA TGTGCCAGCAGCGAAACAGGGGGAAATGAAAAACTGTTTTTT.

The chain is built from TRBV28 and TRBJ1-3; D is possibly TRBD1 (6 bases). V was trimmed by 5 bases and J by 3 bases, leaving 14 bases between them. The CDR3 is made up of 15 amino acids. CDR1 and CDR2 (germline): MDHEN, SYDVKM. Here the CDR3 reads CASSDWDTSGNTIYF. Here the CDR3 DNA reads TGTGCCAGCAGTGATTGGGACACCAGTGGAAACACCATATATTTT.

V usage is TRBV7-2 and J usage is TRBJ2-1, with D maybe TRBD1 (6 bases). Between the trimmed V and J ends, which lost 2 bases and 6 bases, there was a span of 8 bases. Germline V gene data show CDR1 as SGHTA and CDR2 as FQGNSA. The CDR3 totals 13 residues. The CDR3 coding sequence is TGTGCCAGCAGCTTACTCAGGGGCAATGAGCAGTTCTTC. Amino acid sequence: CASSLLRGNEQFF.

The CDR3 is CASSLLQGKNSPLHF. As DNA, the CDR3 is TGTGCCAGCAGCTTATTACAGGGGAAAAATTCACCCCTCCACTTT. The chain combines TRBV9 with TRBJ1-6, with TRBD1 matching 7 bases. The CDR3 length is 15 residues. CDR1 is SGDLS and CDR2 is YYNGEE in the germline V gene. The J segment lost 7 bases and the V segment lost 4 bases, leaving 8 bases of the junction unmatched.

The chain uses TRBV7-3 and TRBJ2-7; 7 bases line up with TRBD2. From germline, CDR1 is SGHTA and CDR2 FQGTGA. V lost 5 bases and J lost 4; bases outside the gene matches: 11. This CDR3 has 15 amino acids. The CDR3 spells CASSLRGGSMYEQYF. CDR3 in DNA: TGTGCCAGCAGCCTCCGTGGCGGGAGTATGTACGAGCAGTACTTC.

The chain employs TRBV7-2 and TRBJ2-7; 7 positions match TRBD1. The V gene end was trimmed by 4 bases and the J gene end by 0 bases; junction bases not matched to a gene: 6. Germline V gene data show CDR1 as SGHTA and CDR2 as FQGNSA. This CDR3 spans 15 amino acids. As DNA, the CDR3 is TGTGCCAGCAGCTCCCAGACAGGGAGCTCCTACGAGCAGTACTTC. Translated, it gives CASSSQTGSSYEQYF.

A note on this clone: This CDR3 is also generated by other DNA sequences in the sample. This chain joins TRBV7-9 and TRBJ1-1; the D gene is possibly TRBD1 (5 bases). There are 14 residues in the CDR3. V gave up 7 bases and J gave up 2 bases, with 14 bases separating them. The V gene's germline CDR1 is SEHNR and CDR2 FQNEAQ (reference sequence). CDR3 region: CASIPAGGNTEAFF. In nucleotides, the CDR3 is TGTGCCAGCATTCCCGCGGGGGGAAACACTGAAGCTTTCTTT.

V usage is TRBV5-8 and J usage is TRBJ2-7, with D perhaps TRBD1 (7 bases). Per the germline V gene, CDR1 is SGHTS and CDR2 is YDEGEE. CDR3 length equals 14 residues. The V gene lost 4 bases and the J gene lost 2 bases, with 13 bases spanning the gap. The CDR3 nucleotides are TGTGCCAGCAGCCGGGGGACAGCAACCTACGAGCAGTACTTC. It translates to CASSRGTATYEQYF.

This clone occurred once. This rearrangement joins TRBV5-1 to TRBJ2-5, with TRBD2 matching over 8 bases. Trimming cost V 3 bases and J 3 bases; bases outside gene matches: 4. Germline V gene data show CDR1 as SGHRS and CDR2 as YFSETQ. The CDR3 is 14 residues long. Written as DNA, the CDR3 is TGCGCCAGCAGCTCGGGACTAGGGGAAGAGACCCAGTACTTC. This sequence encodes CASSSGLGEETQYF.

The chain is built from TRBV5-4 and TRBJ2-1; 7 bases are a match to TRBD2. The CDR3 consists of 16 residues. Germline loops: CDR1 SGHNT, CDR2 YYREEE (reference sequence). The ends lost 0 bases at V and 3 bases at J; junction bases unmatched: 6. Here the CDR3 reads CASSLGGGLGYNEQFF. In nucleotides, the CDR3 is TGTGCCAGCAGCTTGGGGGGGGGTTTAGGCTACAATGAGCAGTTCTTC.

CDR3 sequence: CASSLGLAGRNFEYF. The CDR3 bases are TGTGCCAGCAGTCTCGGACTAGCGGGAAGGAATTTCGAGTACTTC. The V and J genes are TRBV28 and TRBJ2-7, with TRBD2 identical over 12 bases. V gave up 5 bases and J gave up 11 bases; unmatched junction bases: 13. CDR3 length equals 15 residues. CDR1 MDHEN and CDR2 SYDVKM come from the germline V gene.

The chain recombines TRBV11-3 with TRBJ2-3; D gene unclear. Trimming cost V 1 base and J 2 bases, with 7 bases left between them. The CDR3 is made up of 14 amino acids. Germline V lookup: CDR1 SGHNT, CDR2 YENEEA. CDR3 DNA sequence: TGTGCCAGCAGCTTAGGGCCCTCCACAGATACGCAGTATTTT. Residues: CASSLGPSTDTQYF.

J is TRBJ2-7 and V is TRBV5-1; possible D gene TRBD2, 7 bases. This CDR3 region has 16 residues. Germline V lookup: CDR1 SGHRS, CDR2 YFSETQ. Trimming shortened V by 7 bases and J by 0 bases, and 20 bases separated the two germline ends. The CDR3 reads CASSMAGAGVSYEQYF. In nucleotides, the CDR3 is TGCGCCAGCTCGATGGCGGGGGCGGGAGTCTCCTACGAGCAGTACTTC.